These 32 T cell receptor beta chains share one sample of origin, sequenced in a study of cytomegalovirus exposure and HLA in healthy donors. The repertoire was sequenced with immunoSEQ multiplex PCR; TCRdb's copy has only in-frame clones and lacks some. The sample lists 140,000 or so clones, about 89% occurring once. Sample: PBMCs. The receptors were gathered from a man between 18 and 35 years old in good health and CMV-seronegative.

J is TRBJ2-2 and V is TRBV27, with a tentative D call TRBD2 (5 bases). Germline V lookup: CDR1 MNHEY, CDR2 SMNVEV (reference sequence). Trimming cost V 5 bases and J 2 bases, with 9 bases left between them. This CDR3 has 14 residues. For the CDR3, the DNA is TGTGCCAGCAGTCCTCGGACTAACACCGGGGAGCTGTTTTTT. It codes for CASSPRTNTGELFF.

The chain carries TRBV5-4 and TRBJ1-1; maybe TRBD1 (6 bases). The CDR3 spans 13 residues. Trimming shortened V by 0 bases and J by 9 bases, and 12 bases separated the two germline ends. Germline values: CDR1 SGHNT, CDR2 YYREEE (reference sequence). The CDR3 here is CASSLEPQGKAFF. In DNA form, the CDR3 reads TGTGCCAGCAGCTTGGAGCCACAGGGAAAAGCTTTCTTT.

The J gene is TRBJ2-2, the V gene TRBV10-3, with 10 bases identical to TRBD2. With V trimmed by 10 bases and J by 5 bases, 7 bases remained unmatched. This CDR3 has 14 residues. Germline V gene sequence: CDR1 ENHRY, CDR2 SYGVKD. The chain's CDR3 is CATRTSGLTGELFF. CDR3 in DNA: TGTGCCACCCGGACTAGCGGTTTAACCGGGGAGCTGTTTTTT.

V usage is TRBV15 and J usage is TRBJ2-1; TRBD2 matches 7 bases. V shed 0 bases and J 8 bases; nucleotides not matched to a gene: 13. This CDR3 comprises 17 residues. Germline V gene lookup returns CDR1 LNHNV and CDR2 YYDKDF (reference sequence). The CDR3 loop reads CATSRDYLPGGLDEQFF. For the CDR3, the DNA is TGTGCCACCAGCAGAGACTACCTTCCGGGGGGTTTAGATGAGCAGTTCTTC.

V is TRBV11-2 and J is TRBJ2-3, with TRBD2 matching 11 bases. The germline CDR1 and CDR2 sequences are SGHAT and FQNNGV. J lost 5 bases, V lost 3 bases, and 13 bases had no gene match. The CDR3 has 18 amino acids. The CDR3 region has the DNA TGTGCCAGCAGCTTCCGTCCGAGACTAGCGGGATCTGGAGATACGCAGTATTTT. Encoded protein: CASSFRPRLAGSGDTQYF.

Notes on this clone: Other DNA variants within this sample encode the same CDR3. This chain uses TRBV9 with TRBJ1-3; D uncertain. The V end lost 0 bases, the J end lost 1 base, and 5 bases lay between the germline ends. Per germline, CDR1 SGDLS and CDR2 YYNGEE. CDR3 length equals 14 residues. The CDR3, as DNA: TGTGCCAGCAGCGTAGCCGGGTCTGGAAACACCATATATTTT. Protein product: CASSVAGSGNTIYF.

The chain joins TRBV10-3 to TRBJ2-3, with 10 bases aligning to TRBD1. This CDR3 is 14 amino acids long. Losses at the gene ends were 8 bases for V and 3 bases for J; bases not matched to a gene: 5. Germline CDR1 ENHRY, CDR2 SYGVKD. The CDR3 is CAIGGQGRTDTQYF. DNA for the CDR3: TGTGCCATCGGGGGACAGGGGCGTACAGATACGCAGTATTTT.

The rearrangement joins TRBV6-1 to TRBJ2-5; TRBD1 agrees at 12 bases. Germline loops: CDR1 MNHNS, CDR2 SASEGT. This CDR3 is 14 amino acids long. V gave up 6 bases and J gave up 5 bases; unmatched junction bases: 4. The DNA for the CDR3 is TGTGCCAGCAGGGGACAGGGGGCGCGGGAGACCCAGTACTTC. It is translated as CASRGQGARETQYF.

This rearrangement joins TRBV25-1 to TRBJ1-4; D is unclear. Trimming cost V 6 bases and J 11 bases, with 7 bases left between them. Germline V gene data show CDR1 as MGHDK and CDR2 as SYGVNS. There are 10 residues in the CDR3. The CDR3 region is CASSGEKLFF. The CDR3 DNA follows: TGTGCCAGCAGCGGAGAGAAACTGTTTTTT.

The V gene is TRBV5-6, the J gene TRBJ2-1, with a tentative D call TRBD1 (5 bases). Trimming pared 0 bases from V and 4 bases from J, leaving 5 bases between. The length of the CDR3 is 13 residues. Germline lookup yields CDR1 SGHDT and CDR2 YYEEEE. CDR3 in DNA: TGTGCCAGCAGCTTGGGACAGTACAATGAGCAGTTCTTC. Its translation: CASSLGQYNEQFF.

V gene TRBV2 combines with J gene TRBJ2-5; 9 bases are shared with TRBD1. This CDR3 has 15 amino acids. CDR1 and CDR2 (germline): SNHLY, FYNNEI. J was trimmed by 4 bases and V by 5 bases; bases with no gene match: 8. CDR3 residues: CASSPRDRDRETQYF. Written as DNA, the CDR3 is TGTGCCAGCAGTCCCCGGGACAGGGACCGAGAGACCCAGTACTTC.

The chain uses TRBV10-3 and TRBJ1-1; D remains unclear. CDR1 ENHRY and CDR2 SYGVKD come from the germline V gene. V lost 2 bases, J lost 6 bases, and 22 bases lay in between. CDR3 length: 17 amino acids. This CDR3 reads CAISERQILGESAEAFF. CDR3 DNA sequence: TGTGCCATCAGTGAGCGGCAAATATTAGGAGAATCCGCTGAAGCTTTCTTT.

This clone has just one count. The chain uses TRBV4-1 and TRBJ2-7, with D perhaps TRBD1 (8 bases). Trimming stripped 0 bases from V and 4 bases from J, with 22 bases between. Germline assignment: CDR1 MGHRA and CDR2 YSYEKL. This CDR3 contains 18 residues. The CDR3: CASSQERGGRGLLYEQYF. For the CDR3, the DNA is TGCGCCAGCAGCCAAGAAAGGGGGGGCAGGGGGCTCTTATACGAGCAGTACTTC.

The chain has TRBV10-3 and TRBJ2-2, with 9 bases fitting TRBD1. CDR3 length: 16 amino acids. Germline CDR1 is ENHRY and CDR2 is SYGVKD. V lost 4 bases and J lost 0; bases outside the gene matches: 3. In nucleotides, the CDR3 is TGTGCCATCAGTGTAGGACAGGGGACGAACACCGGGGAGCTGTTTTTT. This translates into CAISVGQGTNTGELFF.

This chain connects TRBV9 to TRBJ2-1, with 8 bases that match TRBD2. The germline gives CDR1 SGDLS, CDR2 YYNGEE. The V and J ends lost 4 bases and 7 bases, in that order; junction bases with no gene match: 16. The CDR3 is made up of 17 amino acids. The DNA for the CDR3 is TGTGCCAGCAGCCCCCTGGGGGAACGGGGGGGCCGTAATGAGCAGTTCTTC. Its translation is CASSPLGERGGRNEQFF.

This chain connects TRBV5-8 to TRBJ1-3; the D gene is possibly TRBD1 (5 bases). From germline, CDR1 is SGHTS and CDR2 YDEGEE. Trimming stripped 4 bases from V and 4 bases from J, with 15 bases between. The CDR3 totals 15 residues. For the CDR3, the DNA is TGTGCCAGCAGCCGTTTCGGGGGGGACGGAAACACCATATATTTT. Its translation is CASSRFGGDGNTIYF.

This clone was counted a single time. The chain couples TRBV6-5 to TRBJ1-5; TRBD1 matches 7 bases. Germline V CDR1 and CDR2: MNHEY, SVGAGI. CDR3 length: 13 amino acids. Trimming removed 2 bases from V and 9 bases from J; junction bases left unmatched: 4. CDR3 loop: CASSYGTEPPQHF. In DNA form, the CDR3 reads TGTGCCAGCAGTTACGGGACAGAGCCGCCCCAGCATTTT.

This chain links TRBV29-1 with TRBJ2-3; the D gene is possibly TRBD2 (6 bases). Trimming removed 6 bases from V and 1 base from J, with 20 bases in between. The CDR3 covers 16 residues. CDR1 is SQVTM, CDR2 ANQGSEA, per germline. CDR3 sequence reads: CSVTLVWRGRTDTQYF. The CDR3 coding sequence is TGCAGCGTGACCCTAGTTTGGAGGGGACGCACAGATACGCAGTATTTT.

The rearrangement links TRBV2 to TRBJ2-3; 7 nucleotides match TRBD2. CDR1 is SNHLY and CDR2 is FYNNEI in the germline V gene. The CDR3 runs to 13 residues. With 9 bases clipped from V and 5 bases from J, the junction kept 8 bases outside the gene matches. CDR3 protein: CASRVGGVDTQYF. CDR3 DNA sequence: TGTGCCAGTCGGGTGGGGGGGGTAGATACGCAGTATTTT.

The genes are TRBV6-1 and TRBJ2-7; TRBD2 might be the D (6 bases). Trimming took off 6 bases at V and 3 bases at J, with 12 bases between the two ends. There are 13 residues in the CDR3. The germline V gene encodes CDR1 MNHNS and CDR2 SASEGT. The CDR3 reads CASRLRLVYEQYV. CDR3 in DNA: TGTGCCAGCAGACTAAGACTAGTCTACGAGCAGTACGTC.

The chain couples TRBV6-1 to TRBJ2-7, with a tentative D call TRBD1 (5 bases). Trimming stripped 4 bases from V and 3 bases from J, with 16 bases between. The germline V gene has CDR1 MNHNS and CDR2 SASEGT. This CDR3 region has 15 residues. CDR3 coding DNA: TGTGCCAGCAGTGTGTCCACAGGACGGAGCTACGAGCAGTACTTC. This codes for CASSVSTGRSYEQYF.

This rearrangement joins TRBV10-3 to TRBJ2-7; tentatively, D is TRBD2 (6 bases). Trimming removed 7 bases from V and 1 base from J, with 11 bases in between. The CDR3 has 13 amino acids. Per the germline V gene, CDR1 is ENHRY and CDR2 is SYGVKD. CDR3 bases: TGTGCCATCAAGTTCGGGGGATCCTACGAGCAGTACTTC. Protein: CAIKFGGSYEQYF.

The V gene is TRBV4-3, the J gene TRBJ1-2; D gene unclear. Looked up from germline, CDR1 is LGHNA and CDR2 is YSLEER. Trimming cost V 0 bases and J 2 bases, with 13 bases left between them. The CDR3 runs 16 residues. CDR3 DNA sequence: TGCGCCAGCAGCCAAGATTGGTTCGCGGGGAACTATGGCTACACCTTC. It is translated as CASSQDWFAGNYGYTF.

This chain links TRBV19 with TRBJ2-1; 9 nucleotides align to TRBD2. The germline V gene encodes CDR1 LNHDA and CDR2 SQIVND (reference sequence). V lost 3 bases and J lost 6; bases outside the gene matches: 6. The CDR3 consists of 15 residues. The CDR3 nucleotides read TGTGCCAGTAGTATCTTGACTAGCGGTCTCAATGAGCAGTTCTTC. Translating gives CASSILTSGLNEQFF.

The chain employs TRBV18 and TRBJ1-3; 7 nucleotides line up with TRBD1. Germline V gives CDR1 KGHSH, CDR2 LQKENI. V gave up 6 bases and J gave up 3 bases; unmatched junction bases: 5. There are 14 residues in the CDR3. DNA of the CDR3: TGTGCCAGCTCCCAGGGGACAGATGGAAACACCATATATTTT. As protein: CASSQGTDGNTIYF. The entire variable domain, with the rest obtained from reference TRBV18 and TRBJ1-3, is as follows: NAGVMQNPRHLVRRRGQEARLRCSPMKGHSHVYWYRQLPEEGLKFMVYLQKENIIDESGMPKERFSAEFPKEGPSILRIQQVVRGDSAAYFCASSQGTDGNTIYFGEGSWLTVV.

The chain couples TRBV11-2 to TRBJ2-1; D may be TRBD2 (5 bases). The CDR3 covers 15 residues. Germline V lookup: CDR1 SGHAT, CDR2 FQNNGV. Between the trimmed V and J ends, which lost 11 bases and 0 bases, there was a span of 17 bases. CDR3 DNA: TGTGCCGGTACACCCCCGGGAAGCTCCTACAATGAGCAGTTCTTC. It encodes CAGTPPGSSYNEQFF.

The chain joins TRBV29-1 to TRBJ2-3; D is perhaps TRBD1 (5 bases). The CDR3 has 12 residues. Germline-derived CDR1 and CDR2 are SQVTM and ANQGSEA. The V and J ends lost 5 bases and 4 bases respectively, with 10 bases between them. CDR3 in amino acids: CSVMRQPDTQYF. The DNA of the CDR3 is TGCAGCGTTATGCGACAGCCAGATACGCAGTATTTT.

In its sample, this clone was seen a few times. The chain uses TRBV5-1 and TRBJ2-3; 14 bases are a match to TRBD2. V lost 3 bases to trimming and J lost 5 bases; unmatched junction nucleotides: 8. Germline V gene lookup returns CDR1 SGHRS and CDR2 YFSETQ. CDR3 length: 17 residues. CDR3 in DNA: TGCGCCAGCAGCTCTTCCTCCGGGACTAGCGGGGGAGATACGCAGTATTTT. Residues: CASSSSSGTSGGDTQYF.

The chain joins TRBV6-1 to TRBJ2-1; 7 positions agree with TRBD2. This CDR3 is 15 amino acids long. V dropped 1 base and J dropped 5; count of bases not matched to a gene: 5. Germline CDR1 MNHNS, CDR2 SASEGT. CDR3 DNA sequence: TGTGCCAGCAGTGAAGTCTCTAGCGGAAACAATGAGCAGTTCTTC. Translated, it gives CASSEVSSGNNEQFF.

Here the CDR3 reads CASSPPGQGSTEAFF. The CDR3 DNA reads TGTGCCAGCTCACCACCAGGGCAGGGAAGCACTGAAGCTTTCTTT. The V and J genes are TRBV18 and TRBJ1-1; TRBD1 might be the D (5 bases). The V and J ends lost 0 bases and 4 bases respectively, with 12 bases between them. Germline CDR1 reads KGHSH; CDR2 reads LQKENI. The CDR3 covers 15 residues.

This chain connects TRBV12-5 to TRBJ1-1, with D unresolved. The CDR3 has 10 residues. Trimming shortened V by 7 bases and J by 4 bases, and 4 bases separated the two germline ends. The germline CDR1 and CDR2 sequences are LGHNT and FRNRAP. CDR3 sequence reads: CASALTEAFF. The CDR3 region has the DNA TGTGCTAGTGCTCTCACTGAAGCTTTCTTT. Drawing the rest from reference TRBV12-5 and TRBJ1-1, the complete variable domain is DARVTQTPRHKVTEMGQEVTMRCQPILGHNTVFWYRQTMMQGLELLAYFRNRAPLDDSGMPKDRFSAEMPDATLATLKIQPSEPRDSAVYFCASALTEAFFGQGTRLTVV.

The chain employs TRBV5-4 and TRBJ1-1; tentative D call: TRBD1 (6 bases). This CDR3 comprises 15 residues. Germline-derived CDR1 and CDR2 are SGHNT and YYREEE (reference sequence). V was cut by 3 bases and J by 1 base, with 13 bases left in between. The CDR3 bases are TGTGCCAGCAGCTACAGGACAGCCAAGAACACTGAAGCTTTCTTT. Translating it yields CASSYRTAKNTEAFF.